This is a list of T cell receptor beta chains from one sample in a study of cytomegalovirus exposure and HLA in healthy donors. Only in-frame clones appear in the TCRdb table, and some are missing; sequencing was by immunoSEQ multiplex PCR. Of 140,000 or so clones detected, roughly a tenth appear once; the ten largest clones hold 1.5% to 2%. The sample consisted of PBMCs. The receptors were sampled from a male donor in good health and CMV-seronegative. CDR3s include the opening cysteine and the closing phenylalanine or tryptophan. Only some rows state a clone size, as once, few, many or a class for expanded clones.

clone_size j_call v_call cdr3_aa
few TRBJ1-4 TRBV28 CASRGAPGFGEKLFF
few TRBJ2-3 TRBV30 CAWSPGTGLTDTQYF
. TRBJ2-2 TRBV6-5 CASSYSMGGNTGELFF
few TRBJ1-6 TRBV11-1 CASSSPGTGPLGYNSPLHF
few TRBJ1-3 TRBV6-4 CASSNGCGNTIYF
few TRBJ1-4 TRBV19 CASSMGPWGGEKLFF
. TRBJ2-7 TRBV6-4 CASSDSLTGLVPYEQYF
few TRBJ2-7 TRBV2 CASSLEVASYEQYF
. TRBJ1-1 TRBV19 CASRRSGTGEFGEAFF
. TRBJ2-2 TRBV18 CASSTGQPPNTGELFF
few TRBJ2-2 TRBV7-2 CASSSGLRRTGELFF
few TRBJ1-2 TRBV7-6 CASSLMGGLGGYTF
few TRBJ1-4 TRBV9 CASSVGTDRRTNEKLFF
. TRBJ2-7 TRBV5-6 CASSLQGSYEQYF
. TRBJ2-3 TRBV27 CASSFVGFSTDTQYF
few TRBJ1-2 TRBV6-1 CASSGSTGIQRYTF
. TRBJ2-1 TRBV5-1 CASSLGSGVVEEQFF
. TRBJ1-1 TRBV19 CASSMVGAAEAFF
. TRBJ2-3 TRBV2 CASSVIRRGTDTQYF
. TRBJ2-7 TRBV6-5 CASSGTSGRRYEQYF
few TRBJ1-1 TRBV27 CASSSDRGSNTEAFF
. TRBJ2-7 TRBV6-5 CASSAGDISYEQYF
. TRBJ2-3 TRBV7-6 CASSSNTAGQGALEAQYF
few TRBJ1-2 TRBV18 CASSPPERIYGYTF
. TRBJ1-6 TRBV4-3 CASSQGRTGSNSPLHF
few TRBJ2-3 TRBV6-5 CASRPRQLTDTQYF
. TRBJ1-5 TRBV21-1 CASSKGDEGRAGGNQPQHF
. TRBJ1-6 TRBV4-1 CASSQAAGTGGRNSPLHF
few . TRBV5-6 CASSYQGAEQYF